This passage covers 8 T cell receptor beta chains from one sample sequenced in a study of T-cell reconstitution after alpha-beta-depleted transplantation in children. A TCRbeta library incorporating unique molecular identifiers was prepared. TCRdb analysed the PCR reads with MiXCR anew, one entry per CDR3 protein. The table records hundreds of thousands of distinct CDR3 sequences, about an eighth of them present only once. Sequencing used PBMCs, obtained before TCRalphabeta/CD19-depleted stem cell transplant. These receptors were taken from a girl aged 2 to 10 with congenital amegakaryocytic thrombocytopenia, due to receive a stem cell transplant.

The chain couples TRBV30 to TRBJ2-1; D unresolved. Per germline, CDR1 GTSNPN and CDR2 SVGIG (reference sequence). CDR3 length: 15 amino acids. V was cut by 0 bases and J by 9 bases, with 18 bases left in between. This CDR3 reads CAWSVLQLASAEQFF. The CDR3 nucleotides read TGTGCCTGGAGTGTACTACAGTTGGCATCTGCTGAGCAGTTCTTC.

This clonotype was seen ten or more times. The V call is TRBV11-2, the J call TRBJ2-1; a possible D gene is TRBD1 (5 bases). CDR1 SGHAT and CDR2 FQNNGV come from the germline V gene. Between the trimmed V and J ends, which lost 2 bases and 6 bases, there was a span of 14 bases. There are 15 residues in the CDR3. The CDR3 nucleotides read TGTGCCAGCAGCTTACTCGCAGGGCATGTCAATGAGCAGTTCTTC. Encoded protein: CASSLLAGHVNEQFF.

This clonotype was detected ten times or more. J is TRBJ2-7 and V is TRBV5-1, with unresolved D. Germline assignment: CDR1 SGHRS and CDR2 YFSETQ. Trimming took off 0 bases at V and 3 bases at J, with 10 bases between the two ends. This CDR3 has 14 amino acids. As DNA, the CDR3 is TGCGCCAGCAGCTTGGGGTACGACGGCTACGAGCAGTACTTC. Its protein product is CASSLGYDGYEQYF.

This clonotype came up many times. The chain joins TRBV10-3 to TRBJ2-1; 7 bases are shared with TRBD2. Germline CDR1 and CDR2: ENHRY and SYGVKD. Trimming cost V 6 bases and J 5 bases; bases outside gene matches: 10. The CDR3 has 15 amino acids. The CDR3 loop is CAISWGRELNNEQFF. DNA for the CDR3: TGTGCCATCAGCTGGGGGAGGGAGCTCAACAATGAGCAGTTCTTC.

On this clonotype: A junction boundary mismatches the germline segment, possibly from a read error. This chain connects TRBV6-4 to TRBJ2-5, with a weak D call TRBD2 (6 bases). CDR1 is MRHNA, CDR2 SNTAGT, per germline. There are 13 residues in the CDR3. The DNA of the CDR3 is TGTGCCAGCAGTTACTCCCTTGGGGGGAGACTGTACTTC. Residues: CASSYSLGGRLYF.

This clonotype was counted only a few times. The chain employs TRBV4-1 and TRBJ2-7; D assignment may be TRBD1 or TRBD2 (5 bases each). Germline V lookup: CDR1 MGHRA, CDR2 YSYEKL. V lost 1 base and J lost 12, with 22 bases in between. This CDR3 comprises 15 residues. The CDR3 protein is CASSQVPFGGSARYF. DNA of the CDR3: TGCGCCAGCAGCCAAGTTCCCTTTGGGGGATCCGCTCGGTACTTC.

This clonotype was detected only a few times. This chain links TRBV29-1 with TRBJ2-7, with 11 nucleotides matching TRBD2. Germline V gives CDR1 SQVTM, CDR2 ANQGSEA. There are 13 residues in the CDR3. Trimming cost V 7 bases and J 2 bases; bases outside gene matches: 4. The CDR3 bases are TGCAGCGGAAGACTAGCGGGAACCTACGAGCAGTACTTC. Protein product: CSGRLAGTYEQYF.

In this sample, this clonotype turned up many times. This chain connects TRBV6-5 to TRBJ2-2; D may be TRBD2 (5 bases). The CDR3 has 14 residues. V was cut by 8 bases and J by 0 bases, with 10 bases left in between. The germline V gene has CDR1 MNHEY and CDR2 SVGAGI. The CDR3 reads CASGVSANTGELFF. The DNA for the CDR3 is TGTGCCAGCGGAGTTAGCGCGAACACCGGGGAGCTGTTTTTT.